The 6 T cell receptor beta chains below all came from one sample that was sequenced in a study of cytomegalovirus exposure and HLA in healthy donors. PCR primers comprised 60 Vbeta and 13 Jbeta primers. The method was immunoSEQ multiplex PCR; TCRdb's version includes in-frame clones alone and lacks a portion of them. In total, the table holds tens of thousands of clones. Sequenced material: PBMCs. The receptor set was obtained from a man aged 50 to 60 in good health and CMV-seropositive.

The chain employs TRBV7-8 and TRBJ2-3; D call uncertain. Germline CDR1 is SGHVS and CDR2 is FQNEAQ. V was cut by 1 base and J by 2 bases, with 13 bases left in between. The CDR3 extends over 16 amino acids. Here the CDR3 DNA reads TGTGCCAGCAGCTTAGGGCGGCTACTGAACACAGATACGCAGTATTTT. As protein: CASSLGRLLNTDTQYF.

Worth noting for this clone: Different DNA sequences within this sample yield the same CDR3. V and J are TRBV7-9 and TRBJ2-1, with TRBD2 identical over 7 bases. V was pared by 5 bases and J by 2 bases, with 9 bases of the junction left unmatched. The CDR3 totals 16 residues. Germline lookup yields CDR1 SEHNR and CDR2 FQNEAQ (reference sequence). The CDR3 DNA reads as TGTGCCAGCAGCCCTAGGGGCGGGAGCGCCTACAATGAGCAGTTCTTC. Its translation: CASSPRGGSAYNEQFF.

This CDR3 is CASSSTSISYEQYF. CDR3 nucleotides: TGTGCCAGCAGCTCGACTAGTATCTCCTACGAGCAGTACTTC. The chain employs TRBV5-4 and TRBJ2-5; D is possibly TRBD2 (6 bases). The DNA end favors TRBJ2-7, so the J call may be wrong. Germline V gene lookup returns CDR1 SGHNT and CDR2 YYREEE (reference sequence). CDR3 size: 14 residues.

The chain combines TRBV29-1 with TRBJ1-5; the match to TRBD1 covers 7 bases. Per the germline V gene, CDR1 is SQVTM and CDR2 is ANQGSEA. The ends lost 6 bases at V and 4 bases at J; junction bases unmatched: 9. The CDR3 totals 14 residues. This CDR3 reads CSVTQGNGNQPQHF. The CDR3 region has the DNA TGCAGCGTAACACAGGGGAATGGGAATCAGCCCCAGCATTTT. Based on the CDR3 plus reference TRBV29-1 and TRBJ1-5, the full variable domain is SAVISQKPSRDICQRGTSLTIQCQVDSQVTMMFWYRQQPGQSLTLIATANQGSEATYESGFVIDKFPISRPNLTFSTLTVSNMSPEDSSIYLCSVTQGNGNQPQHFGDGTRLSIL.

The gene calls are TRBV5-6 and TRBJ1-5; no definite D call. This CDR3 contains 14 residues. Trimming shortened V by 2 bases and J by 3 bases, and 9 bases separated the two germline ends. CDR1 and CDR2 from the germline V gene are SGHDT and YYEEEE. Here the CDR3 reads CASSFRGINQPQHF. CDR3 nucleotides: TGTGCCAGCAGCTTTCGCGGGATCAATCAGCCCCAGCATTTT.

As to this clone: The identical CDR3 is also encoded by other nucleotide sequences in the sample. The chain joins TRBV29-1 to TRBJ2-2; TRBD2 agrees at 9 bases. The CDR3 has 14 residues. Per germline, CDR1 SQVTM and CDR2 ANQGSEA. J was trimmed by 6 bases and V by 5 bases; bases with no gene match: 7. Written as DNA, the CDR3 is TGCAGCGTTCAAGCGGGAGGTTTCGCCGGGGAGCTGTTTTTT. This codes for CSVQAGGFAGELFF.